Listed here are 19 T cell receptor beta chains from one sample, sequenced in a study of shared clonotypes between healthy human individuals. Generated by immunoSEQ multiplex PCR, the TCRdb table keeps only in-frame clones and is missing some. This table holds about 2 million clones, about 95% found once. Naivety among CD8 cells was defined by CD45RO negativity and positive CCR7 selection, thereby excluding terminally differentiated effector memory CD45RA+ cells. The specimen was naive CD8+ T cells sorted from blood. These receptors were taken from a man aged 18 to 29 in good health.

The J gene is TRBJ2-7, the V gene TRBV9, with D possibly matching TRBD1 (5 bases). V was cut by 0 bases and J by 2 bases, with 15 bases left in between. Germline V gives CDR1 SGDLS, CDR2 YYNGEE. This CDR3 region has 16 residues. In DNA, the CDR3 is TGTGCCAGCAGCGTAGGGTTGGAACAGGCGACCTACGAGCAGTACTTC. Encoded protein: CASSVGLEQATYEQYF. The entire variable domain, with the rest obtained from reference TRBV9 and TRBJ2-7, is as follows: DSGVTQTPKHLITATGQRVTLRCSPRSGDLSVYWYQQSLDQGLQFLIQYYNGEERAKGNILERFSAQQFPDLHSELNLSSLELGDSALYFCASSVGLEQATYEQYFGPGTRLTVT.

The CDR3 nucleotides are TGTGCCAGTAGCCTTAGCGGGGGGTGGGGAACAGATACGCAGTATTTT. Amino acid sequence: CASSLSGGWGTDTQYF. The gene calls are TRBV19 and TRBJ2-3, with 10 bases matching TRBD2. The CDR3 contains 16 residues. V lost 6 bases, J lost 3 bases, and 9 bases stayed unmatched. Germline V gene lookup returns CDR1 LNHDA and CDR2 SQIVND (reference sequence).

The chain joins TRBV7-9 to TRBJ2-7, with D possibly being TRBD1 (5 bases). Germline V gene sequence: CDR1 SEHNR, CDR2 FQNEAQ (reference sequence). V was cut by 5 bases and J by 6 bases, with 14 bases left in between. This CDR3 spans 13 amino acids. CDR3 coding DNA: TGTGCCAGCAGCCCAGGTTGGACAACCGAGCAGTACTTC. Protein product: CASSPGWTTEQYF. The full variable domain, completed using reference TRBV7-9 and TRBJ2-7, is DTGVSQNPRHKITKRGQNVTFRCDPISEHNRLYWYRQTLGQGPEFLTYFQNEAQLEKSRLLSDRFSAERPKGSFSTLEIQRTEQGDSAMYLCASSPGWTTEQYFGPGTRLTVT.

The CDR3 is CASSQEWVGSYEQYF. The CDR3 nucleotides are TGCGCCAGCAGCCAAGAATGGGTCGGCTCCTACGAGCAGTACTTC. The chain links TRBV4-3 to TRBJ2-7; D ambiguous. V lost 0 bases and J lost 0, with 9 bases in between. CDR3 length: 15 residues. The germline V gene has CDR1 LGHNA and CDR2 YSLEER.

The chain joins TRBV10-3 to TRBJ1-1, with 7 nucleotides matching TRBD1. V was pared by 5 bases and J by 2 bases, with 14 bases of the junction left unmatched. Germline assignment: CDR1 ENHRY and CDR2 SYGVKD. The CDR3 consists of 17 residues. CDR3 amino acids: CAISPVAGGDLNTEAFF. In DNA, the CDR3 is TGTGCCATCAGTCCCGTGGCAGGGGGGGATCTCAACACTGAAGCTTTCTTT.

The chain carries TRBV9 and TRBJ2-7; TRBD2 matches at 15 bases. CDR1 and CDR2 from the germline V gene are SGDLS and YYNGEE. After removal of 3 bases from V and 6 bases from J, the junction contained 7 bases not matched to a gene. The CDR3 is made up of 16 amino acids. The CDR3 here is CASSAGLAGGPGEQYF. The CDR3 DNA reads TGTGCCAGCAGCGCGGGACTAGCGGGGGGCCCGGGCGAGCAGTACTTC.

This chain links TRBV6-1 with TRBJ1-4, with 8 positions matching TRBD1. Germline assignment: CDR1 MNHNS and CDR2 SASEGT. The V and J ends lost 3 bases and 3 bases, in that order; junction bases with no gene match: 9. This CDR3 contains 17 residues. The CDR3 is CASSDWEQGAANEKLFF. In DNA form, the CDR3 reads TGTGCCAGCAGTGACTGGGAGCAGGGGGCAGCTAATGAAAAACTGTTTTTT.

V gene TRBV14 combines with J gene TRBJ2-5, with 9 bases aligning to TRBD2. The CDR3 spans 15 residues. V gave up 10 bases and J gave up 0 bases; unmatched junction bases: 9. Germline loops: CDR1 SGHDN, CDR2 FVKESK. CDR3 bases: TGTGCCACCGAATTAGCGGGGGCGTACCAAGAGACCCAGTACTTC. It specifies CATELAGAYQETQYF.

This clone has just one count. The chain combines TRBV19 with TRBJ2-7, with D possibly TRBD1 on 5 matching bases. CDR1 and CDR2 (germline): LNHDA, SQIVND (reference sequence). The CDR3 sequence is 13 residues long. V lost 3 bases to trimming and J lost 2 bases, with 8 bases between them. CDR3 nucleotides: TGTGCCAGTAGTATGGACACCCCCTACGAGCAGTACTTC. This sequence encodes CASSMDTPYEQYF.

The CDR3 region has the DNA TGTGCCAGCAGCGTAGGGGTCAGTGGAGCAGGCTACACCTTC. Its translation: CASSVGVSGAGYTF. The V and J genes are TRBV9 and TRBJ1-2; D is ambiguous. Germline CDR1 SGDLS, CDR2 YYNGEE. With 0 bases removed from V and 8 bases from J, the gap between germline ends came to 14 bases. There are 14 residues in the CDR3.

This clone was recorded only once. The V gene is TRBV20-1, the J gene TRBJ2-7; D is unclear. The CDR3 sequence is 11 residues long. CDR1 is DFQATT, CDR2 SNEGSKA, per germline (reference sequence). With 2 bases removed from V and 4 bases from J, the gap between germline ends came to 6 bases. Written as DNA, the CDR3 is TGCAGTGCTAGATTCGGATACGAGCAGTACTTC. Protein: CSARFGYEQYF.

A single count supports this clone. The rearrangement uses TRBV7-9 and TRBJ1-4; D unresolved. Germline lookup yields CDR1 SEHNR and CDR2 FQNEAQ (reference sequence). Trimming stripped 1 base from V and 5 bases from J, with 5 bases between. This CDR3 comprises 13 residues. CDR3 protein: CASSLGENEKLFF. The CDR3 nucleotides are TGTGCCAGCAGCTTAGGGGAGAATGAAAAACTGTTTTTT. Full variable domain (outside the CDR3, taken from reference TRBV7-9 and TRBJ1-4): DTGVSQNPRHKITKRGQNVTFRCDPISEHNRLYWYRQTLGQGPEFLTYFQNEAQLEKSRLLSDRFSAERPKGSFSTLEIQRTEQGDSAMYLCASSLGENEKLFFGSGTQLSVL.

This clone was seen just once. The chain uses TRBV25-1 and TRBJ1-1, with 7 bases lining up with TRBD1. The germline V gene encodes CDR1 MGHDK and CDR2 SYGVNS. The CDR3 totals 15 residues. V was clipped by 6 bases and J by 1 base; unmatched bases: 8. CDR3 protein: CASSHVEGANTEAFF. Written as DNA, the CDR3 is TGTGCCAGCAGCCACGTCGAGGGGGCGAACACTGAAGCTTTCTTT.

As concerns this clone: Other DNA variants within this sample encode the same CDR3. This chain links TRBV7-9 with TRBJ2-7, with D possibly being TRBD2 (6 bases). This CDR3 spans 14 amino acids. CDR1 and CDR2 (germline): SEHNR, FQNEAQ (reference sequence). V dropped 4 bases and J dropped 1 base, with 11 bases sitting between them. CDR3: CASSSPGDSYEQYF. CDR3 bases: TGTGCCAGCAGCTCCCCGGGGGATTCCTACGAGCAGTACTTC.

As concerns this clone: The sample has other DNA sequences that encode this CDR3 too. V and J are TRBV7-9 and TRBJ2-1; TRBD1 aligns across 8 bases. The CDR3 loop spans 16 amino acids. Trimming at V came to 5 bases and at J to 4 bases, leaving 10 bases not matched to a gene. In germline, CDR1 is SEHNR, CDR2 FQNEAQ (reference sequence). This CDR3 is CASSQAGTGFYNEQFF. CDR3 DNA: TGTGCCAGCAGCCAAGCAGGGACAGGCTTTTACAATGAGCAGTTCTTC. The complete variable domain, with remaining parts taken from reference TRBV7-9 and TRBJ2-1, reads DTGVSQNPRHKITKRGQNVTFRCDPISEHNRLYWYRQTLGQGPEFLTYFQNEAQLEKSRLLSDRFSAERPKGSFSTLEIQRTEQGDSAMYLCASSQAGTGFYNEQFFGPGTRLTVL.

The genes are TRBV5-1 and TRBJ2-7, with D perhaps TRBD1 (6 bases). The CDR3 extends over 13 amino acids. V lost 0 bases and J 5 bases, leaving 9 bases between the germline ends. CDR1 and CDR2 from the germline V gene are SGHRS and YFSETQ. For the CDR3, the DNA is TGCGCCAGCAGCTTGGACAGGGCCCACGAGCAGTACTTC. It translates to CASSLDRAHEQYF. Full variable domain (outside the CDR3, taken from reference TRBV5-1 and TRBJ2-7): KAGVTQTPRYLIKTRGQQVTLSCSPISGHRSVSWYQQTPGQGLQFLFEYFSETQRNKGNFPGRFSGRQFSNSRSEMNVSTLELGDSALYLCASSLDRAHEQYFGPGTRLTVT.

CDR3 sequence reads: CASSESWETDIQYF. The CDR3 coding sequence is TGTGCCAGCAGTGAATCTTGGGAGACGGACATTCAGTACTTC. This chain links TRBV2 with TRBJ2-4, with D perhaps TRBD2 (5 bases). The germline V and J ends were trimmed by 2 bases and 8 bases, with 13 bases remaining between them. Germline V CDR1 and CDR2: SNHLY, FYNNEI. The length of the CDR3 is 14 residues.

With respect to this clone: This sample also contains other DNA sequences that code for the same CDR3. The chain carries TRBV7-3 and TRBJ2-1; D possibly corresponds to TRBD1 (6 bases). Trimming took 5 bases from V and 0 from J, leaving 8 bases between them. The germline CDR1 and CDR2 sequences are SGHTA and FQGTGA. The CDR3 extends over 14 amino acids. CDR3: CASSLGGSYNEQFF. The CDR3 bases are TGTGCCAGCAGCCTAGGGGGCTCCTACAATGAGCAGTTCTTC.

The genes are TRBV9 and TRBJ1-2; 8 nucleotides agree with TRBD1. V dropped 4 bases and J dropped 7; count of bases not matched to a gene: 15. The CDR3 length is 16 residues. Germline V gene sequence: CDR1 SGDLS, CDR2 YYNGEE. The CDR3 DNA reads TGTGCCAGCAGCCCATGGACAGGGAGGGATTCGCGTGGCTACACCTTC. As protein: CASSPWTGRDSRGYTF. Variable domain in full (rest from reference TRBV9 and TRBJ1-2): DSGVTQTPKHLITATGQRVTLRCSPRSGDLSVYWYQQSLDQGLQFLIQYYNGEERAKGNILERFSAQQFPDLHSELNLSSLELGDSALYFCASSPWTGRDSRGYTFGSGTRLTVV.